This T cell receptor beta chain was captured in a study of vaccination and CD4 T cells after COVID-19. The wider study: Post-COVID draws followed diagnosis by a median around 100 days (range 35 to 161). Study conclusions and caveats: Convalescent patients showed a median about 86% of reactive clones that were seen only post-vaccination. SARS-CoV-2-reactive clonotypes showed a nonsignificant median rise from about 20 to 38.

Sequenced with the Oncomine TCR Beta short-read assay was DNA taken from cultured CD4+ T cells. It was cultured CD4+ T cells from which genomic DNA was extracted. MiXCR was run by TCRdb on the PCR reads, yielding one entry per CDR3 protein. The table has 11,000 or so distinct CDR3 sequences, 44% seen once. Germline assignment: CDR1 DFQATT and CDR2 SNEGSKA (reference sequence). J was trimmed by 6 bases and V by 6 bases; bases with no gene match: 7. The CDR3 covers 14 residues. Regarding this clonotype: Its antigen remains unknown.

This sample's treatment: roughly 10-day PBMC culture with coronavirus spike peptide pools or control peptides (ViraFEST assay). The chain is built from TRBV20-1 and TRBJ1-5; TRBD1 aligns across 11 bases. The sample taken for sequencing was CD4+ T cells from blood, cultured in vitro. The source of this sequence is a human donor who had recovered from COVID-19. The CDR3 coding sequence is TGCAGTGCCAACACCGGGACAGGGGGTCAGCCCCAGCATTTT. Its translation: CSANTGTGGQPQHF.